The 25 T cell receptor beta chains presented below share a single source sample, sequenced in a study of regulatory T cells in long-lasting Graves disease. Regarding time point: newly diagnosed GD, antithyroid drugs for less than 3 months. From RNA extracted from PBMCs, the TCR library was made. Construction of TCR beta libraries relied on iRepertoire HTBI primers and on Arm-PCR targeting CDR3 regions. TCRdb used MiXCR to reprocess the multiplex PCR reads, holding one entry per CDR3 protein. The repertoire holds approximately 470,000 distinct CDR3 sequences, around 15% seen once, with 10% to 15% in the top ten. This sample also belongs to another study, concerning T cells in Graves' hyperthyroidism and ophthalmopathy.

This specimen consisted of peripheral blood mononuclear cells (PBMCs), obtained at new diagnosis, from a patient treated with antithyroid drugs. These receptors all come from a man aged 35 to 55 with Graves disease.

This clonotype was counted at least ten times. The chain is built from TRBV7-9 and TRBJ2-1; TRBD2 agrees at 10 bases. V was pared by 3 bases and J by 3 bases, with 14 bases of the junction left unmatched. Germline V CDR1 and CDR2: SEHNR, FQNEAQ (reference sequence). This CDR3 has 19 amino acids. The CDR3 is CASSLGSGLAVINYNEQFF. In nucleotides, the CDR3 is TGTGCCAGCAGCTTGGGTTCCGGACTAGCGGTAATCAACTACAATGAGCAGTTCTTC.

The CDR3 protein is CASSLDRVAGVQETQYF. The CDR3 nucleotides are TGTGCCAGCAGTTTAGATAGGGTAGCGGGGGTCCAAGAGACCCAGTACTTC. The chain carries TRBV28 and TRBJ2-5; TRBD2 matches at 9 bases. The CDR3 has 17 residues. J gave up 1 base and V 2 bases, and 8 bases lay outside the gene matches. Looked up from germline, CDR1 is MDHEN and CDR2 is SYDVKM.

The chain recombines TRBV6-5 with TRBJ2-2; TRBD1 matches 8 bases. CDR1 MNHEY and CDR2 SVGAGI come from the germline V gene. The V gene end was trimmed by 3 bases and the J gene end by 1 base; junction bases not matched to a gene: 10. The CDR3 has 18 amino acids. CDR3 sequence: CASSYFSPGTGNTGELFF. CDR3 nucleotide sequence: TGTGCCAGCAGTTATTTCTCCCCCGGGACAGGGAACACCGGGGAGCTGTTTTTT.

The chain uses TRBV19 and TRBJ2-3; TRBD2 matches 12 bases. CDR3 length equals 16 residues. Germline values: CDR1 LNHDA, CDR2 SQIVND (reference sequence). V was clipped by 0 bases and J by 4 bases; unmatched bases: 2. CDR3 sequence: CASSIETSGRADTQYF. As DNA, the CDR3 is TGTGCCAGTAGTATAGAGACTAGCGGGAGAGCAGATACGCAGTATTTT.

This clonotype was recorded many times. The genes are TRBV7-9 and TRBJ2-7; D is tentatively TRBD1 or TRBD2 (5 bases each). V dropped 5 bases and J dropped 5 bases, with 22 bases sitting between them. The CDR3 runs 16 residues. CDR1 and CDR2 from the germline V gene are SEHNR and FQNEAQ (reference sequence). As DNA, the CDR3 is TGTGCCAGCAGCCCCGTTTGGGGGAGAGGCGCGAACGAGCAGTACTTC. This gives the protein CASSPVWGRGANEQYF.

This clonotype was detected a few times. The genes are TRBV20-1 and TRBJ2-3; D ambiguous. Per germline, CDR1 DFQATT and CDR2 SNEGSKA (reference sequence). CDR3 length equals 13 residues. Trimming removed 1 base from V and 1 base from J, with 6 bases in between. CDR3 DNA sequence: TGCAGTGCTAGAGTTCCGGGCACAGATACGCAGTATTTT. This translates into CSARVPGTDTQYF.

This rearrangement joins TRBV7-9 to TRBJ1-5; 10 nucleotides match TRBD1. Trimming at V came to 5 bases and at J to 1 base, leaving 2 bases not matched to a gene. The CDR3 loop spans 15 amino acids. From germline, CDR1 is SEHNR and CDR2 FQNEAQ (reference sequence). The CDR3 nucleotides read TGTGCCAGCAGCGCGGGACAGGGGAGCAATCAGCCCCAGCATTTT. Encoded protein: CASSAGQGSNQPQHF.

Concerning this clonotype: A much larger clonotype is one base distant, so this may be a read error. This chain uses TRBV7-3 with TRBJ2-3, with 9 bases aligning to TRBD2. CDR1 is SGHTA and CDR2 is FQGTGA in the germline V gene. The CDR3 loop spans 19 amino acids. CDR3 sequence: CVSSPAPSLAGAGTDTQYF. The CDR3 DNA reads as TGTGTCAGCAGCCCAGCACCATCTTTAGCGGGAGCGGGCACAGATACGCAGTATTTT.

A few counts support this clonotype. The rearrangement uses TRBV28 and TRBJ2-7; tentatively, D is TRBD1 (6 bases). Trimming shortened V by 8 bases and J by 3 bases, and 11 bases separated the two germline ends. Germline V gene sequence: CDR1 MDHEN, CDR2 SYDVKM. The CDR3 spans 12 residues. For the CDR3, the DNA is TGTGCCAGCCGGGACACGTACTACGAGCAGTACTTC. Its translation: CASRDTYYEQYF.

The chain couples TRBV27 to TRBJ1-2; perhaps TRBD1 as D (6 bases). Germline CDR1 reads MNHEY; CDR2 reads SMNVEV (reference sequence). The CDR3 is 14 residues long. Trimming took 5 bases from V and 8 from J, leaving 18 bases between them. The CDR3, as DNA: TGTGCCAGCAGTGCCCTTACAGGGATCTACGGCTACACCTTC. Protein sequence: CASSALTGIYGYTF.

The gene calls are TRBV5-1 and TRBJ1-5; no firm D call. V was clipped by 0 bases and J by 5 bases, with 6 bases between them. CDR3 length: 13 amino acids. Germline assignment: CDR1 SGHRS and CDR2 YFSETQ. CDR3 amino acids: CASSLDGDQPQHF. The CDR3 DNA follows: TGCGCCAGCAGCTTGGACGGGGATCAGCCCCAGCATTTT.

This clonotype showed up many times. CDR3 amino acids: CASSLIPAGDYGANVLTF. The CDR3, as DNA: TGTGCCAGCAGCTTGATCCCGGCAGGGGATTATGGGGCCAACGTCCTGACTTTC. The J gene is TRBJ2-6, the V gene TRBV7-9; D is possibly TRBD1 (6 bases). Trimming cost V 3 bases and J 3 bases, with 18 bases left between them. The CDR3 has 18 amino acids. Germline V gene sequence: CDR1 SEHNR, CDR2 FQNEAQ (reference sequence).

This clonotype has more than one count but fewer than ten. V and J are TRBV19 and TRBJ2-6; possibly TRBD1 for D (5 bases). The length of the CDR3 is 14 residues. V dropped 5 bases and J dropped 5 bases, with 10 bases sitting between them. CDR1 is LNHDA and CDR2 is SQIVND in the germline V gene (reference sequence). The DNA of the CDR3 is TGTGCCAGTAGTGGGGCCCTCTGGGCCAACGTCCTGACTTTC. Translation: CASSGALWANVLTF.

This clonotype came up a few times. The chain employs TRBV25-1 and TRBJ2-5; 8 bases are shared with TRBD2. V trimming: 7 bases; J trimming: 5 bases; junction bases outside the gene matches: 6. The CDR3 is made up of 13 amino acids. Germline V CDR1 and CDR2: MGHDK, SYGVNS. CDR3 region: CASTRGGRETQYF. CDR3 sequence (DNA): TGTGCCAGCACCCGGGGGGGTCGGGAGACCCAGTACTTC.

Many counts were recorded for this clonotype. The chain couples TRBV28 to TRBJ2-1, with D possibly TRBD2 on 6 matching bases. Trimming removed 3 bases from V and 6 bases from J, with 12 bases in between. CDR3 size: 14 residues. The V gene's germline CDR1 is MDHEN and CDR2 SYDVKM. CDR3 amino acids: CASSLYEGGNEQFF. CDR3 nucleotide sequence: TGTGCCAGCAGTTTGTATGAGGGAGGCAATGAGCAGTTCTTC.

This clonotype was counted at least ten times. J is TRBJ1-2 and V is TRBV28; the D gene is possibly TRBD1 (5 bases). The CDR3 loop spans 14 amino acids. Germline V gene data show CDR1 as MDHEN and CDR2 as SYDVKM. With 2 bases removed from V and 5 bases from J, the gap between germline ends came to 12 bases. The CDR3 coding sequence is TGTGCCAGCAGTTTAAGATGGGACTTTTATGGCTACACCTTC. Its translation is CASSLRWDFYGYTF.

This clonotype was observed a handful of times. The chain has TRBV24-1 and TRBJ2-5; TRBD2 matches 13 bases. The CDR3 is made up of 14 amino acids. Germline V CDR1 and CDR2: KGHDR, SFDVKD. V shed 9 bases, J shed 4 bases, and the junction held 4 bases outside the gene matches. CDR3 sequence: CATSTSGGGETQYF. CDR3 nucleotides: TGTGCCACCTCTACTAGCGGGGGGGGAGAGACCCAGTACTTC.

V gene TRBV7-8 combines with J gene TRBJ2-2; no definite D call. Germline lookup yields CDR1 SGHVS and CDR2 FQNEAQ. Trimming removed 2 bases at V and 7 bases at J, with 8 bases between. The CDR3 loop spans 13 amino acids. This CDR3 reads CASSLQQLGELFF. CDR3 sequence (DNA): TGTGCCAGCAGCTTACAACAGCTCGGGGAGCTGTTTTTT.

This clonotype has just a few counts. Sequence at one end of the junction differs from germline and may be a read error. The chain links TRBV2 to TRBJ2-4, with D possibly TRBD2 on 5 matching bases. Per the germline V gene, CDR1 is SNHLY and CDR2 is FYNNEI. The CDR3 totals 15 residues. DNA of the CDR3: TGTGCCAGCAGTGAAGCCAGGCTAGCCAAAAACGTTCAGTACTTC. Amino acid sequence: CASSEARLAKNVQYF.

This clonotype was seen more than once but under ten times. The rearrangement uses TRBV5-1 and TRBJ1-2, with D maybe TRBD1 (5 bases). Germline CDR1 SGHRS, CDR2 YFSETQ. The CDR3 has 13 residues. V was cut by 6 bases and J by 4 bases, with 13 bases left in between. The DNA of the CDR3 is TGCGCCAGCATGTCGGGGGGAGGCTATGGCTACACCTTC. This gives the protein CASMSGGGYGYTF.

This clonotype was detected only a few times. The V call is TRBV6-2 or TRBV6-3, the J call TRBJ2-1; tentatively, D is TRBD1 or TRBD2 (5 bases each). The CDR3 has 14 amino acids. Germline CDR1 is MNHEY and CDR2 is SVGEGT. Deletions cut 8 bases from V and 2 bases from J, with 13 bases between. The CDR3 loop is CASGSGRAYNEQFF. As DNA, the CDR3 is TGTGCCAGCGGCAGCGGCAGGGCCTACAATGAGCAGTTCTTC.

This clonotype was counted only a few times. The chain combines TRBV19 with TRBJ1-2; no definite D call. Trimming pared 1 base from V and 1 base from J, leaving 4 bases between. CDR1 is LNHDA, CDR2 SQIVND, per germline (reference sequence). This CDR3 spans 13 amino acids. The CDR3 DNA sequence: TGTGCCAGTAGTATAGGGAATAACTATGGCTACACCTTC. This gives the protein CASSIGNNYGYTF.

This clonotype appeared many times. This sequence joins TRBV14 and TRBJ2-7; 13 bases map to TRBD2. CDR1 is SGHDN and CDR2 is FVKESK in the germline V gene. With 4 bases clipped from V and 2 bases from J, the junction kept 5 bases outside the gene matches. This CDR3 has 16 amino acids. CDR3 sequence: CASSLTGLAGAYEQYF. The CDR3 coding sequence is TGTGCCAGCAGCCTTACCGGACTAGCGGGAGCCTACGAGCAGTACTTC.

The V and J genes are TRBV5-4 and TRBJ2-7; either TRBD1 or TRBD2 may supply D (6 bases each). Deletions cut 4 bases from V and 3 bases from J, with 26 bases between. The CDR3 consists of 18 residues. Per germline, CDR1 SGHNT and CDR2 YYREEE (reference sequence). CDR3 sequence reads: CASSPLGVPRGERYEQYF. The DNA for the CDR3 is TGTGCCAGCAGCCCCTTAGGAGTCCCGAGGGGGGAACGCTACGAGCAGTACTTC.

The V and J genes are TRBV6-2 or TRBV6-3 and TRBJ2-3; 12 bases are a match to TRBD2. The CDR3 extends over 16 amino acids. V was clipped by 7 bases and J by 2 bases; unmatched bases: 7. CDR1 is MNHEY, CDR2 SVGEGT, per germline. The CDR3 DNA is TGTGCCAGCACTCCAGGGACTAGCGGGTACACAGATACGCAGTATTTT. This translates into CASTPGTSGYTDTQYF.